This entry describes one T cell receptor (beta chain). The antigen is unknown. Mismatch with germline at one junction end may stem from a read error. This CDR3 has 12 residues. Per the germline V gene, CDR1 is SNHLY and CDR2 is FYNNEI. The data stem from a study of OX40 agonist ivuxolimab in advanced cancers. The wider study: The mean age was roughly 60 years, ranging from about 23 to 79, with 65% to 90% of participants male.

Assay: immunoSEQ multiplex PCR; the TCRdb copy retains only in-frame clones and omits some. The table records around 67,000 clones, more than 85% of them present only once. General study results and limits: Which antigen the expanded peripheral T cells recognized is unknown.

Autoimmune disease history or systemic immunosuppression led to patients being barred. The sequencing here drew on CD4+ or CD8+ T cells sorted from blood, taken in a trial of the OX40 agonist ivuxolimab. The V gene is TRBV2, the J gene TRBJ1-3, with D possibly being TRBD1 (6 bases). The source is an adult with an advanced solid tumor such as melanoma, head and neck, liver or kidney cancer. CDR3 DNA sequence: TGTGCCGGCAGGGGATTGGGAAACACCATATATTTT. This codes for CAGRGLGNTIYF.